This T cell receptor (beta chain) was documented in a study of blood T cell repertoires in COVID-19. In Cohort 3, a recovered donor had either two negative PCRs, clearance, or symptom resolution. V shed 1 base and J 0 bases; nucleotides not matched to a gene: 5. The CDR3 consists of 17 residues. Looked up from germline, CDR1 is SGHTA and CDR2 is FQGNSA. TCRdb keeps only in-frame clones here, not all; method: immunoSEQ multiplex PCR. The table shows some 330,000 clones, with more than 85% occurring only once. The receptor comes from a woman in her twenties or thirties who had recovered from COVID-19. Sequencing input: PBMCs or T cells enriched from blood (not recorded which). The chain couples TRBV7-2 to TRBJ2-7; the match to TRBD2 covers 11 bases. The CDR3 loop reads CASSLGTSGLISYEQYF. CDR3 DNA: TGTGCCAGCAGCTTAGGGACTAGCGGGCTGATCTCCTACGAGCAGTACTTC. Complete variable domain (other parts from reference TRBV7-2 and TRBJ2-7): GAGVSQSPSNKVTEKGKDVELRCDPISGHTALYWYRQSLGQGLEFLIYFQGNSAPDKSGLPSDRFSAERTGGSVSTLTIQRTQQEDSAVYLCASSLGTSGLISYEQYFGPGTRLTVT.